The T cell receptor (beta chain) described here comes from a study of T cell responses to AZD1222 COVID-19 vaccine. Study-level information: Second-dose schedules of about 4 or about 12 weeks were combined.

Germline V CDR1 and CDR2: KGHSH, LQKENI. Losses at the gene ends were 3 bases for V and 4 bases for J; bases not matched to a gene: 14. CDR3 length equals 17 residues. The study's findings and limits: Possibly, clonal diversity was underestimated; donors were largely white British and included more females. There were vaccine-associated CD4 TCRs across spike, dominant at 160-218 and 743-854.

Here immunoSEQ multiplex PCR was the method, and the copy in TCRdb shows in-frame clones only, minus some. The repertoire holds 150,000 to 200,000 clones, with around 94% as singletons. In regard to this clone: The antigen is not known.

Sequencing was performed on peripheral blood, taken on day 0 of AZD1222 vaccination. The chain links TRBV18 to TRBJ1-2, with TRBD1 matching 7 bases. The sequence derives from an adult in good health. CDR3 coding DNA: TGTGCCAGCTCACCCCTGGTTAGAGACAGGGAAATCTATGGCTACACCTTC. Translated: CASSPLVRDREIYGYTF.